Included here is one TCR beta chain sequence, with context. These data belong to a study of blood T cell repertoires in COVID-19. Study information: Both acute and convalescent COVID-19 samples were obtained from the United States, Italy and Spain.

In germline, CDR1 is LGHDT, CDR2 YNNKEL (reference sequence). The V gene lost 4 bases and the J gene lost 5 bases, with 35 bases spanning the gap. The CDR3 is 21 residues long. In the authors' methods: Estimation of nucleated cell counts was performed using reference gene primer amplification. The assay was immunoSEQ multiplex PCR, and TCRdb's table has in-frame clones only and misses some. Clone size and V and J calls were adopted from that table, with D and trimming inferred from the DNA. The sample has about 50,000 clones, approximately 89% seen once. Sequenced: peripheral blood. V is TRBV3-1 (or the pseudogene TRBV3-2) and J is TRBJ2-5; D is unclear. The sequence was collected from a man at least 80 years old with active or convalescent COVID-19. The CDR3 DNA reads TGTGCCAGCAGCCGCAAGGTCGTCGCCCTTGGGCCAATACCCTCATTGGAGACCCAGTACTTC. Residues: CASSRKVVALGPIPSLETQYF.